Each of the 17 T cell receptor beta chains below was sequenced from the same sample in a study of CD8+ T cells in alopecia areata. Sorting of pooled cutaneous lymph node cells used CD4, CD8alpha, NKG2D, NKG2ACE and other markers. cDNA serving as the sequencing template came from extracted, reverse transcribed RNA. Sequenced by immunoSEQ multiplex PCR; TCRdb stores in-frame clones only, minus some. This sample shows around 300,000 clones and no singletons; more than 0.95% rests with the ten largest. Specimen: CD4+ T cells sorted from a lymph node. These receptors were collected from a C3H/HeJ mouse with alopecia areata. The strain bears MHC haplotype H2-k.

This clone was observed a few times. Each gene name is a mouse one. The sequenced fragment ends 4 residues before the CDR3 boundary, so the rest is inferred from the germline J gene. The chain uses TRBV13-3 and TRBJ2-3, with D possibly TRBD1 on 5 matching bases. CDR1 NNHDY and CDR2 SYVADS come from the germline V gene. The CDR3 consists of 13 residues. The V end lost 5 bases, the J end lost 3 bases, and 10 bases lay between the germline ends. The CDR3 loop is CASSPREAETLYF. The covered CDR3 bases are TGTGCCAGCAGCCCCAGGGAAGCAGAA.

This clone was detected a few times. Mouse germline and gene names are used. From the germline J gene comes the end of the CDR3, since the read stops 4 residues before it. Other DNA sequences in this sample translate to the same CDR3. The chain carries TRBV14 and TRBJ2-2; 8 bases are shared with TRBD1. The germline V gene has CDR1 SGHDT and CDR2 FRDEAV. V was clipped by 2 bases and J by 2 bases; unmatched bases: 2. There are 15 residues in the CDR3. The DNA read from the CDR3 is TGTGCCAGCAGTTTGGCAGGGGGCAACACCGGG. Its translation: CASSLAGGNTG. The full CDR3 is CASSLAGGNTGQLYF.

As to this clone: Any gene name here is a mouse gene name. Read data end 4 residues before the CDR3 end; the end is taken from the germline J gene. This same CDR3 is encoded by further DNA sequences in the sample. This chain joins TRBV13-1 and TRBJ2-7; 8 bases are a match to TRBD2. Germline V gene lookup returns CDR1 NSHNY and CDR2 SYGAGN. The CDR3 runs to 16 residues. The V segment lost 2 bases and the J segment 0 bases; nucleotides outside the gene matches: 7. CDR3 amino acids: CASSDPSGGSSYEQYF. The sequenced CDR3 bases are TGTGCCAGCAGTGACCCTTCTGGGGGGTCCTCCTAT.

In the case of this clone: Mouse names are used for the genes. Sequencing ends 4 residues short of the CDR3 end; the germline J gene provides the rest. The same CDR3 arises from other DNA sequences in this sample as well. The chain combines TRBV13-3 with TRBJ2-7; TRBD2 matches at 11 bases. In germline, CDR1 is NNHDY, CDR2 SYVADS. The CDR3 consists of 13 residues. Partial CDR3 DNA: TGTGCCAGCAGAGGACTGGGGGGTTAT. Translation gives CASRGLGGY. Given in full, the CDR3 is CASRGLGGYEQYF.

This clone has just a few counts. Each gene name is a mouse one. The read comes to an end 4 residues before the CDR3 does, leaving the germline J gene to fill in the end. This specimen includes other DNA sequences encoding the same CDR3. The chain recombines TRBV13-2 with TRBJ2-5, with TRBD1 identical over 10 bases. Per germline, CDR1 NNHNN and CDR2 SYGAGS (reference sequence). The CDR3 totals 14 residues. The chain's CDR3 is CASGVGTGEDTQYF. The CDR3 bases that were read are TGTGCCAGCGGGGTCGGGACAGGGGAAGAC.

A note on this clone: Mouse germline and gene names are used. The read gets to within 4 residues of the CDR3 end, and the germline J gene fills in the rest. V is TRBV1 and J is TRBJ1-2, with 8 nucleotides matching TRBD1. Germline V gene lookup returns CDR1 NSQYPW and CDR2 LRSPGD (reference sequence). CDR3 length: 15 amino acids. The CDR3 reads CTCSADLAGGPDYTF. Partial CDR3 DNA: TGCACCTGCAGTGCAGATCTGGCAGGGGGCCCC. The full variable domain, rest sourced from reference TRBV1 and TRBJ1-2, is VTLLEQNPRWRLVPRGQAVNLRCILKNSQYPWMSWYQQDLQKQLQWLFTLRSPGDKEVKSLPGADYLATRVTDTELRLQVANMSQGRTLYCTCSADLAGGPDYTFGSGTRLLVI.

Details on this clone: Germline and genes here are mouse. The read comes to an end 4 residues before the CDR3 does, leaving the germline J gene to fill in the end. This CDR3 is also generated by other DNA sequences in the sample. This chain joins TRBV14 and TRBJ2-2, with 7 bases lining up with TRBD2. Germline CDR1 is SGHDT and CDR2 is FRDEAV. V was clipped by 2 bases and J by 0 bases; unmatched bases: 1. The CDR3 runs 15 residues. CDR3 loop: CASSLLGANTGQLYF. CDR3 DNA, as far as it was read: TGTGCCAGCAGTTTGCTGGGGGCAAACACCGGG.

On this clone: Gene labels here are mouse ones. Read sequence stops 4 residues before the CDR3 end, and the germline J gene provides the missing end. The V gene is TRBV19, the J gene TRBJ2-3; D is possibly TRBD1 (6 bases). The CDR3 loop spans 15 amino acids. CDR1 is FNHDT, CDR2 SITEND, per germline (reference sequence). The V end lost 2 bases, the J end lost 1 base, and 11 bases lay between the germline ends. The DNA read from the CDR3 is TGTGCCAGCAGTATCTCCAGGGGTGGTGCAGAA. Its translation is CASSISRGGAE. In full, the CDR3 reads CASSISRGGAETLYF.

This clone was seen only a few times. Gene and germline names: mouse. Coverage ceases 4 residues before the CDR3 finishes, and the germline J gene fills in the end. The chain recombines TRBV1 with TRBJ2-5; 9 nucleotides line up with TRBD1. Trimming cost V 0 bases and J 3 bases; bases outside gene matches: 10. This CDR3 is 18 amino acids long. From germline, CDR1 is NSQYPW and CDR2 LRSPGD (reference sequence). The CDR3 bases that were read are TGCACCTGCAGTGCAGATGTAGGGACAGGGATCGGGCAAGAC. This codes for CTCSADVGTGIGQD. The CDR3 in its entirety is CTCSADVGTGIGQDTQYF.

Regarding this clone: Any gene name here is a mouse gene name. The read gets to within 4 residues of the CDR3 end, and the germline J gene fills in the rest. The rearrangement links TRBV13-2 to TRBJ2-1; a possible D gene is TRBD2 (7 bases). Germline CDR1 reads NNHNN; CDR2 reads SYGAGS (reference sequence). This CDR3 has 15 residues. Partial CDR3 DNA: TGTGCCAGCGGTGATGCCGTGGGGGGCGCGGCT. Translating gives CASGDAVGGAA. The whole CDR3 protein reads CASGDAVGGAAEQFF.

Details on this clone: Gene names are the mouse ones. The read terminates 4 residues before the CDR3 end, so the remaining end is supplied by the germline J gene. The chain is built from TRBV13-1 and TRBJ2-3; a weak D match, TRBD1 (5 bases). CDR1 and CDR2 (germline): NSHNY, SYGAGN. CDR3 size: 11 residues. The CDR3: CASRTGETLYF. The CDR3 bases that were read are TGTGCCAGCAGAACAGGAGAA.

Details on this clone: The gene symbols are mouse symbols. The read ends 4 residues before the CDR3 terminus; that terminus is restored from the germline J gene. The chain uses TRBV13-2 and TRBJ1-2; 8 positions agree with TRBD1. The CDR3 is 13 amino acids. V lost 7 bases and J lost 3; bases outside the gene matches: 5. Germline CDR1 NNHNN, CDR2 SYGAGS (reference sequence). The covered CDR3 bases are TGTGCCAGCTCCAGGGGGCTATACTCC. Protein sequence: CASSRGLYS. From start to end, the CDR3 is CASSRGLYSDYTF.

With regard to this clone: Germline and genes here are mouse. The part of the CDR3 DNA that was read is TGTGCCAGCAGTGGCCCCAGGGGGGAAAACTCC. Its translation is CASSGPRGENS. The full CDR3 protein reads CASSGPRGENSDYTF. V and J are TRBV13-1 and TRBJ1-2; 7 bases are shared with TRBD1. The read ends 4 residues before the CDR3 terminus; that terminus is restored from the germline J gene. Trimming cost V 3 bases and J 1 base; bases outside gene matches: 6. This CDR3 is built from 15 residues. Germline V gene sequence: CDR1 NSHNY, CDR2 SYGAGN.

This clone was observed at least ten times. Gene names follow the mouse nomenclature. The CDR3 end falls 4 residues outside the read, so it is completed with the germline J gene. This chain links TRBV17 with TRBJ2-3; the match to TRBD2 covers 11 bases. Losses at the gene ends were 5 bases for V and 0 bases for J; bases not matched to a gene: 4. The germline V gene encodes CDR1 MNHDT and CDR2 YYDKIL. The CDR3 runs 16 residues. CDR3 DNA (partial): TGTGCTAGCAGTCAGGGACTGGGGGCTAGTGCAGAA. It specifies CASSQGLGASAE. The complete CDR3 protein is CASSQGLGASAETLYF. The full variable domain, its missing parts supplied by reference TRBV17 and TRBJ2-3, is DTTVKQNPRYKLARVGKPVNLICSQTMNHDTMYWYQKKPNQAPKLLLFYYDKILNREADTFEKFQSSRPNNSFCSLYIGSAGLEYSAMYLCASSQGLGASAETLYFGSGTRLTVL.

Remarks on this clone: The genes are named according to mouse. From the germline J gene comes the end of the CDR3, since the read stops 4 residues before it. The gene calls are TRBV1 and TRBJ1-2; possibly TRBD1 for D (6 bases). Trimming stripped 4 bases from V and 2 bases from J, with 11 bases between. Germline V CDR1 and CDR2: NSQYPW, LRSPGD (reference sequence). The CDR3 length is 14 residues. CDR3 sequence: CTCSGSGQNSDYTF. CDR3 DNA (partial): TGCACCTGCAGTGGATCCGGACAGAACTCC. Using reference TRBV1 and TRBJ1-2 for the parts outside the CDR3, the full variable domain is VTLLEQNPRWRLVPRGQAVNLRCILKNSQYPWMSWYQQDLQKQLQWLFTLRSPGDKEVKSLPGADYLATRVTDTELRLQVANMSQGRTLYCTCSGSGQNSDYTFGSGTRLLVI.

The table lists this clone with a few counts. Genes here carry mouse names. The read is 4 residues too short to cover the CDR3 end, so that end is filled in from the germline J gene. The chain carries TRBV5 and TRBJ2-7; 11 bases map to TRBD2. The CDR3 totals 15 residues. In germline, CDR1 is LGHNA, CDR2 YNLKQL (reference sequence). CDR3 DNA (partial): TGTGCCAGCAGCCAAGGGACTGGGGGGACATAT. Its translation is CASSQGTGGTY. The whole CDR3 protein is CASSQGTGGTYEQYF.

This clone came up a few times. Here the gene names and germline are mouse. The sequence runs out 4 residues before the end of the CDR3; the remainder is reconstructed from the germline J gene. The chain carries TRBV19 and TRBJ2-5; 7 bases are a match to TRBD1. There are 15 residues in the CDR3. Germline V gene sequence: CDR1 FNHDT, CDR2 SITEND (reference sequence). CDR3 protein: CASSIDRGSGDTQYF. CDR3 bases read: TGTGCCAGCAGTATAGACAGGGGCTCGGGAGAC.